These 32 T cell receptor beta chains originate from one sample sequenced in a study of identical twins (dated by TCRdb to the mid-2010s). The library was built by means of 5' RACE. Sequencing used an Illumina HiSeq 2000. The public reads were reprocessed in TCRdb via fastp at Q25 and MiXCR, keeping in-frame beta chains. Merged by CDR3 protein, the rows form single entries marked with the most common genes and DNA. The sample yields 250,000 or so distinct CDR3 sequences; over 9.5% were counted once. More than 3.5% of the sample rests with the top ten. This sample was also put to use in a study of yellow fever vaccine responses in identical twins.

The source material was memory (CD45RO+) T cells sorted from blood. The cell subset or site label, read with the paper, signifies: CD45RO+ enriched T cells. The receptors stem from a woman between 18 and 29 years old in good health.

At least ten counts were recorded for this clonotype. This rearrangement joins TRBV10-3 to TRBJ1-1; D call uncertain. Germline V gene data show CDR1 as ENHRY and CDR2 as SYGVKD. The germline V and J ends were trimmed by 6 bases and 6 bases, with 17 bases remaining between them. The CDR3 consists of 14 residues. The CDR3 spells CAIRSPSLYAEAFF. The CDR3 bases are TGTGCCATCAGGAGCCCCTCATTGTACGCTGAAGCTTTCTTT.

This clonotype was seen only a few times. This chain joins TRBV28 and TRBJ2-5; 9 bases fit TRBD2. This CDR3 has 15 residues. CDR1 is MDHEN, CDR2 SYDVKM, per germline. Germline trimming cut 3 bases from V and 4 bases from J; bases unmatched to any gene: 6. CDR3 loop: CASSLRGGPGETQYF. CDR3 sequence (DNA): TGTGCCAGCAGTTTGCGGGGGGGCCCGGGAGAGACCCAGTACTTC.

J is TRBJ1-6 and V is TRBV12-3 or TRBV12-4, with D perhaps matching TRBD1 (5 bases). The CDR3 extends over 13 amino acids. V was cut by 5 bases and J by 8 bases, with 10 bases left in between. The DNA for the CDR3 is TGTGCCAGCAGTAACAAAGGGGATTCACCCCTCCACTTT. Its translation is CASSNKGDSPLHF.

The chain carries TRBV9 and TRBJ2-2, with 13 bases identical to TRBD2. Trimming at V came to 1 base and at J to 6 bases, leaving 9 bases not matched to a gene. The CDR3 is 18 residues long. The germline V gene has CDR1 SGDLS and CDR2 YYNGEE. The CDR3 loop reads CASSVTSGGAKNSGELFF. Here the CDR3 DNA reads TGTGCCAGCAGCGTAACTAGCGGGGGGGCGAAAAATTCCGGGGAGCTGTTTTTT.

This clonotype was found a few times. The gene calls are TRBV24-1 and TRBJ2-3; 9 bases match TRBD1. With 5 bases clipped from V and 4 bases from J, the junction kept 6 bases outside the gene matches. The germline gives CDR1 KGHDR, CDR2 SFDVKD. This CDR3 has 15 amino acids. The CDR3 reads CATSAGTGYSDTQYF. The CDR3 DNA reads TGTGCCACCAGTGCCGGGACAGGGTATTCAGATACGCAGTATTTT.

The rearrangement joins TRBV4-3 to TRBJ2-7, with a weak D call TRBD1 (6 bases). CDR1 is LGHNA and CDR2 is YSLEER in the germline V gene. Trimming left V 1 base short and J 8 bases short, with 9 bases between. The CDR3 has 12 amino acids. CDR3 sequence (DNA): TGCGCCAGCAGCCAAGTAGGGGGACAGCAGTACTTC. Translated, it gives CASSQVGGQQYF.

This clonotype has at least ten counts. The chain uses TRBV5-1 and TRBJ2-1; D unresolved. CDR1 and CDR2 (germline): SGHRS, YFSETQ. The CDR3 loop spans 16 amino acids. V was shortened by 0 bases and J by 0 bases, with 10 bases between the two germline ends. CDR3 in amino acids: CASSLGAASSYNEQFF. CDR3 nucleotide sequence: TGCGCCAGCAGCTTGGGGGCCGCTAGCTCCTACAATGAGCAGTTCTTC.

This clonotype has a handful of counts. V and J are TRBV7-9 and TRBJ1-1; D perhaps matches TRBD1 (5 bases). Trimming stripped 0 bases from V and 8 bases from J, with 13 bases between. This CDR3 contains 14 residues. From germline, CDR1 is SEHNR and CDR2 FQNEAQ (reference sequence). The CDR3 region has the DNA TGTGCCAGCAGCTTAGCGGGGGGACTCCAGGAAGCTTTCTTT. Protein sequence: CASSLAGGLQEAFF.

The rearrangement links TRBV11-2 to TRBJ2-1, with unresolved D. V was shortened by 0 bases and J by 7 bases, with 10 bases between the two germline ends. Germline loops: CDR1 SGHAT, CDR2 FQNNGV. The CDR3 is 14 residues long. DNA for the CDR3: TGTGCCAGCAGCTTAGATTCGGCATTTAATGAGCAGTTCTTC. Translated, it gives CASSLDSAFNEQFF.

Ten or more counts support this clonotype. The chain employs TRBV5-1 and TRBJ2-7, with a tentative D call TRBD1 (5 bases). Looked up from germline, CDR1 is SGHRS and CDR2 is YFSETQ. This CDR3 spans 13 amino acids. V lost 4 bases, J lost 3 bases, and 11 bases lay in between. Here the CDR3 DNA reads TGCGCCAGCAGCAGGGGTGACAGCTACGAGCAGTACTTC. It codes for CASSRGDSYEQYF.

The rearrangement links TRBV11-3 to TRBJ2-1; D is unclear. The CDR3 sequence is 12 residues long. Germline V gene lookup returns CDR1 SGHNT and CDR2 YENEEA. Trimming left V 2 bases short and J 6 bases short, with 5 bases between. DNA of the CDR3: TGTGCCAGCAGCTTAAAATTCAATGAGCAGTTCTTC. This gives the protein CASSLKFNEQFF.

This clonotype was seen repeatedly, ten times or more. CDR3 loop: CASNPGPNYEQYF. CDR3 DNA sequence: TGTGCCAGCAATCCGGGACCCAACTACGAGCAGTACTTC. The V gene is TRBV6-6, the J gene TRBJ2-7; D tentatively reads TRBD1 or TRBD2 (5 bases each). V was shortened by 7 bases and J by 3 bases, with 13 bases between the two germline ends. This CDR3 is built from 13 residues. CDR1 and CDR2 (germline): MNHNY, SVGAGI (reference sequence).

This clonotype appeared a few times. The CDR3 DNA reads TGTGCCATCAGTGACAGGGGTATCACCGGGGAGCTGTTTTTT. Encoded protein: CAISDRGITGELFF. The chain combines TRBV10-3 with TRBJ2-2; perhaps TRBD1 as D (6 bases). V lost 3 bases, J lost 4 bases, and 9 bases lay in between. Germline values: CDR1 ENHRY, CDR2 SYGVKD. This CDR3 has 14 amino acids.

This clonotype occurred a few times. This chain links TRBV5-1 with TRBJ2-7; 7 bases are shared with TRBD2. The CDR3 covers 14 residues. V shed 4 bases and J 5 bases; nucleotides not matched to a gene: 9. CDR1 SGHRS and CDR2 YFSETQ come from the germline V gene. The chain's CDR3 is CASSTNGGSHEQYF. DNA of the CDR3: TGCGCCAGCAGCACCAACGGGGGGAGCCACGAGCAGTACTTC.

In its sample, this clonotype was seen a few times. The chain recombines TRBV21-1 with TRBJ2-3; the listed D gene, TRBD1, was not tested against the DNA. TRBV21-1 is reported as a pseudogene. The CDR3 extends over 12 amino acids. CDR3 nucleotides: TGTGCCAGCAGTCCTCCCCTGGATACGCAGTATTTT. It yields the protein CASSPPLDTQYF.

This clonotype came up a few times. V and J are TRBV28 and TRBJ2-4; D is undetermined. This CDR3 region has 10 residues. Between the trimmed V and J ends, which lost 10 bases and 4 bases, there was a span of 5 bases. Looked up from germline, CDR1 is MDHEN and CDR2 is SYDVKM. For the CDR3, the DNA is TGTGCCACCCGAAAAAACATTCAGTACTTC. Translating it yields CATRKNIQYF.

The chain carries TRBV6-1 and TRBJ2-1; a possible D gene is TRBD1 (5 bases). The CDR3 is 13 residues long. V lost 7 bases and J 6 bases, leaving 13 bases between the germline ends. Germline CDR1 is MNHNS and CDR2 is SASEGT. The CDR3 region is CASTSGLVNEQFF. The CDR3 DNA follows: TGTGCCAGCACATCAGGGTTAGTCAATGAGCAGTTCTTC.

The chain joins TRBV15 to TRBJ2-1, with D hard to call. In germline, CDR1 is LNHNV, CDR2 YYDKDF (reference sequence). V was pared by 3 bases and J by 4 bases, with 4 bases between. This CDR3 comprises 12 residues. CDR3 amino acids: CATSSIYNEQFF. CDR3 nucleotide sequence: TGTGCCACCAGCAGTATATACAATGAGCAGTTCTTC. Together with reference TRBV15 and TRBJ2-1, the CDR3 gives the full variable domain: DAMVIQNPRYQVTQFGKPVTLSCSQTLNHNVMYWYQQKSSQAPKLLFHYYDKDFNNEADTPDNFQSRRPNTSFCFLDIRSPGLGDTAMYLCATSSIYNEQFFGPGTRLTVL.

This clonotype was picked up a small number of times. The chain combines TRBV14 with TRBJ1-1, with TRBD1 as a possible D gene (6 bases). V lost 3 bases, J lost 10 bases, and 15 bases lay in between. The CDR3 spans 13 residues. CDR1 is SGHDN, CDR2 FVKESK, per germline. CDR3 sequence reads: CASSQAYRAAAFF. The CDR3 DNA reads as TGTGCCAGCAGCCAGGCATACAGGGCGGCAGCTTTCTTT.

The rearrangement uses TRBV5-1 and TRBJ2-1; D possibly corresponds to TRBD2 (7 bases). This CDR3 spans 16 amino acids. The germline gives CDR1 SGHRS, CDR2 YFSETQ. Trimming took off 0 bases at V and 5 bases at J, with 15 bases between the two ends. The CDR3 spells CASSLGRGGPHNEQFF. The DNA of the CDR3 is TGCGCCAGCAGCTTGGGTCGCGGGGGCCCACACAATGAGCAGTTCTTC.

CDR3 nucleotide sequence: TGTGCCAGCAGCTTACTAGATCCCACCTACGAGCAGTACTTC. Translated, it gives CASSLLDPTYEQYF. V usage is TRBV11-2 and J usage is TRBJ2-7; D not certain. Germline V gene data show CDR1 as SGHAT and CDR2 as FQNNGV. The CDR3 has 14 residues. V gave up 2 bases and J gave up 2 bases, with 10 bases separating them.

The V gene is TRBV20-1, the J gene TRBJ2-5; D remains unclear. Trimming took off 6 bases at V and 0 bases at J, with 11 bases between the two ends. CDR3 length: 13 residues. Germline CDR1 DFQATT, CDR2 SNEGSKA (reference sequence). The CDR3: CSAPGVYQETQYF. The CDR3 nucleotides read TGCAGTGCCCCTGGGGTCTACCAAGAGACCCAGTACTTC.

The gene calls are TRBV29-1 and TRBJ2-7; TRBD1 matches 9 bases. CDR3 size: 13 residues. CDR1 is SQVTM and CDR2 is ANQGSEA in the germline V gene. V was clipped by 7 bases and J by 5 bases; unmatched bases: 9. CDR3 coding DNA: TGCAGCGGAGGGACAGGGAATTCGAACGAGCAGTACTTC. It translates to CSGGTGNSNEQYF.

This clonotype occurred many times. The V gene is TRBV5-1, the J gene TRBJ1-1; 10 bases agree with TRBD1. This CDR3 is built from 16 residues. V lost 1 base to trimming and J lost 2 bases; unmatched junction nucleotides: 5. Germline CDR1 reads SGHRS; CDR2 reads YFSETQ. The CDR3 bases are TGCGCCAGCAGCTTGTTGGGACAGGGGTTCAACACTGAAGCTTTCTTT. This translates into CASSLLGQGFNTEAFF.

In its sample, this clonotype was seen a few times. The genes are TRBV20-1 and TRBJ2-2; 10 nucleotides line up with TRBD2. After removal of 6 bases from V and 3 bases from J, the junction contained 7 bases not matched to a gene. Germline V CDR1 and CDR2: DFQATT, SNEGSKA (reference sequence). CDR3 length: 15 residues. The CDR3, as DNA: TGCAGTGCCAGCGGACTAGCGGAGCACACCGGGGAGCTGTTTTTT. Its protein product is CSASGLAEHTGELFF.

This sequence joins TRBV5-1 and TRBJ2-1; maybe TRBD1 (5 bases). V was pared by 2 bases and J by 3 bases, with 12 bases between. CDR1 is SGHRS, CDR2 YFSETQ, per germline. The CDR3 covers 15 residues. In nucleotides, the CDR3 is TGCGCCAGCAGCTTAGGGCAGGGCCACTACAATGAGCAGTTCTTC. The encoded protein is CASSLGQGHYNEQFF.

This chain joins TRBV29-1 and TRBJ2-1, with TRBD2 identical over 15 bases. CDR1 and CDR2 (germline): SQVTM, ANQGSEA. The CDR3 contains 15 residues. The V gene end was trimmed by 6 bases and the J gene end by 7 bases; junction bases not matched to a gene: 7. CDR3 region: CSVGLAGGPGNEQFF. As DNA, the CDR3 is TGCAGCGTAGGACTAGCGGGAGGGCCAGGTAATGAGCAGTTCTTC.

Ten or more counts support this clonotype. An end of the junction differs from the germline gene, which may be a read error. The chain links TRBV7-7 to TRBJ2-2; D ambiguous. The CDR3 extends over 15 amino acids. Germline values: CDR1 SSHAT, CDR2 FNYEAQ (reference sequence). The CDR3 DNA sequence: TGTGCTAGCAGCTTAGGGTTGGGAAACACCGGGGAGCTGTTTTTT. Amino acids: CASSLGLGNTGELFF.

The chain is built from TRBV5-1 and TRBJ1-1; tentatively, D is TRBD1 (5 bases). V lost 4 bases, J lost 4 bases, and 17 bases lay in between. In germline, CDR1 is SGHRS, CDR2 YFSETQ. This CDR3 spans 15 amino acids. The DNA for the CDR3 is TGCGCCAGCAGCATCTCGTCCCCAGGGTTCACTGAAGCTTTCTTT. Its protein product is CASSISSPGFTEAFF.

The chain employs TRBV4-3 and TRBJ2-5; 13 bases match TRBD2. The CDR3 contains 16 residues. Germline trimming cut 1 base from V and 4 bases from J; bases unmatched to any gene: 3. Looked up from germline, CDR1 is LGHNA and CDR2 is YSLEER. CDR3 coding DNA: TGCGCCAGCAGCCAAGCCCGGACTAGCGGGAGAGAGACCCAGTACTTC. Its translation: CASSQARTSGRETQYF.

The rearrangement links TRBV27 to TRBJ2-3; a possible D gene is TRBD2 (6 bases). Trimming pared 3 bases from V and 1 base from J, leaving 8 bases between. Germline values: CDR1 MNHEY, CDR2 SMNVEV (reference sequence). CDR3 length: 14 residues. DNA of the CDR3: TGTGCCAGCAGTTTTGAGCGGGGCACAGATACGCAGTATTTT. It encodes CASSFERGTDTQYF.

In its sample, this clonotype was seen a few times. The V and J genes are TRBV5-1 and TRBJ2-1, with 14 bases lining up with TRBD2. J was trimmed by 1 base and V by 0 bases; bases with no gene match: 9. The CDR3 totals 20 residues. The germline CDR1 and CDR2 sequences are SGHRS and YFSETQ. CDR3 protein: CASSLVRLAGGPESYNEQFF. In DNA form, the CDR3 reads TGCGCCAGCAGCTTGGTCCGACTAGCGGGGGGGCCGGAATCCTACAATGAGCAGTTCTTC. Filled out from reference TRBV5-1 and TRBJ2-1, the complete variable domain reads KAGVTQTPRYLIKTRGQQVTLSCSPISGHRSVSWYQQTPGQGLQFLFEYFSETQRNKGNFPGRFSGRQFSNSRSEMNVSTLELGDSALYLCASSLVRLAGGPESYNEQFFGPGTRLTVL.